This T cell receptor beta chain was recorded in a study of cytomegalovirus exposure and HLA in healthy donors. About the research overall: Both the 120 validation repertoires and the 500 to 700 first-cohort repertoires used the same platform, as reported by a later analysis.

Study-wide results and limits: Most TCR sequences were rare, but some public TCRs occurred in many donors.

Sequenced by immunoSEQ multiplex PCR; TCRdb stores in-frame clones only, minus some. The sample comprises over 85,000 clones, around nine tenths of which are singletons, and roughly 1.4% rests with the top ten. As concerns this clone: The target antigen is unknown.

The source material was PBMCs. The receptor was derived from a woman between 25 and 40 years old in good health and CMV-seropositive.

The CDR3 reads CASSVPSSGGVPSTDTQYF. The CDR3, as DNA: TGTGCCAGCAGCGTACCATCCAGCGGGGGGGTCCCTAGCACAGATACGCAGTATTTT. The chain combines TRBV9 with TRBJ2-3; 10 bases agree with TRBD2. The J segment lost 0 bases and the V segment lost 1 base, leaving 11 bases of the junction unmatched. The germline gives CDR1 SGDLS, CDR2 YYNGEE. The CDR3 consists of 19 residues.